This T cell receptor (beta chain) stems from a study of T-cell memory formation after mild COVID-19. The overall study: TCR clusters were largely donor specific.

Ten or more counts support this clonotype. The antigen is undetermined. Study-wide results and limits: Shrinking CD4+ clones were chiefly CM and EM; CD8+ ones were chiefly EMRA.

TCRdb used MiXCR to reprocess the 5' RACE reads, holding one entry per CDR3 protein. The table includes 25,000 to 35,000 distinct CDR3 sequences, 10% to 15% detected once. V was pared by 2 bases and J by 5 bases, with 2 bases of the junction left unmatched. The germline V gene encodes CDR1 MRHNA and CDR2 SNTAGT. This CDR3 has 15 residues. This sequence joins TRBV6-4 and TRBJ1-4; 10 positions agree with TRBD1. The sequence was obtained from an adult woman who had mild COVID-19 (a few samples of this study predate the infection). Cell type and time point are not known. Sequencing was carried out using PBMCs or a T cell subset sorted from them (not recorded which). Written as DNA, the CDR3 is TGTGCCAGCAGTGACGGGACAGGGGAGAATGAAAAACTGTTTTTT. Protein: CASSDGTGENEKLFF.